This T cell receptor (beta chain) was sequenced for a study of identical twins. This clonotype was detected only a few times. Its antigen is undetermined. The germline gives CDR1 SGHTA, CDR2 FQGNSA. Trimming stripped 0 bases from V and 2 bases from J, with 8 bases between. The CDR3 has 14 amino acids. TCRdb recomputed calls from the 5' RACE reads with MiXCR, one row per CDR3 protein. The sample shows around 480,000 distinct CDR3 sequences, 14% of them seen only once. Broader study findings: Cord blood beta clonotypes that were abundant carried fewer insertions, and memory repertoires showed no such trend. Out-of-frame TCR alpha sharing in monozygotic twins exceeded recombination model predictions.

In addition, the sample was reused for a study of yellow fever vaccine responses in identical twins. From that paper: Twins reportedly showed a vaccine T cell response that seemed partly convergent and partly personalized.

The clonotype comes from a young woman in good health. The chain joins TRBV7-2 to TRBJ2-7; no clear D. Material for sequencing was CD4+ T cells sorted from blood. The chain's CDR3 is CASSLAHGAYEQYF. CDR3 sequence (DNA): TGTGCCAGCAGCTTAGCCCACGGAGCCTACGAGCAGTACTTC.